A selection of T cell receptor beta chains follows, all from one sample in a study of T cells in Graves' hyperthyroidism and ophthalmopathy. TCRdb analysed the multiplex PCR reads with MiXCR anew, one entry per CDR3 protein. This table has hundreds of thousands of distinct CDR3 sequences, 38% appearing once. Sample: blood. The receptor set was obtained from a man in his late teens or twenties with Graves' hyperthyroidism. CDR3s include the opening cysteine and the closing phenylalanine or tryptophan. A D gene is named only where the DNA matches it firmly. The size of a clone is reported for some rows only, either as once, few or many, or as a class for expanded clones.

CDR3 protein,CDR3 DNA,clone size,V gene,D gene,J gene
CASSMPQGRHNVLTF,TGTGCCAGTAGTATGCCACAGGGGAGACATAACGTCCTGACTTTC,-,TRBV19,TRBD1,TRBJ2-6
CATSRDPGLAYEQYF,TGTGCCACCAGCAGAGATCCGGGACTAGCCTACGAGCAGTACTTC,many,TRBV15,TRBD2,TRBJ2-7
CASSSDRDEEQYF,TGTGCCAGCAGCAGCGACAGGGATGAAGAGCAGTACTTC,once,TRBV9,TRBD1,TRBJ2-7
CASSQAVTQYF,TGTGCCAGCAGCCAAGCTGTGACCCAGTACTTC,many,TRBV14,-,TRBJ2-5
CASSPGGFSYEQYF,TGTGCCAGCTCACCAGGAGGTTTTTCCTACGAGCAGTACTTC,once,TRBV7-9,-,TRBJ2-7
CASSPEGQSYNSPLHF,TGCGCCAGCAGCCCCGAGGGACAGTCCTATAATTCACCCCTCCACTTT,few,TRBV4-1,TRBD1,TRBJ1-6
CASSPETSGFIYEQYF,TGTGCCAGCAGTCCCGAGACTAGCGGTTTCATCTACGAGCAGTACTTC,-,TRBV7-2,TRBD2,TRBJ2-7
CSTSTGETQYF,TGCAGCACCTCGACCGGGGAGACCCAGTACTTC,-,TRBV29-1,-,TRBJ2-5
CASSGGRGAVEEQYF,TGTGCCAGCAGCGGCGGGAGGGGGGCTGTGGAAGAGCAGTACTTC,-,TRBV2,TRBD2,TRBJ2-7
CASSFGLEGEGYTF,TGTGCCAGCAGCTTTGGTCTCGAGGGGGAGGGCTACACCTTC,many,TRBV7-6,-,TRBJ1-2
CATSGEGIKRSQYF,TGTGCCACCAGCGGGGAGGGGATTAAGCGGTCCCAGTACTTC,-,TRBV15,TRBD2,TRBJ2-5
CASSERGKSEAFF,TGTGCCAGCAGTGAACGGGGGAAGTCTGAAGCTTTCTTT,many,TRBV2,-,TRBJ1-1
CASSGGLYEQYF,TGTGCCAGCAGTGGGGGACTCTACGAGCAGTACTTC,many,TRBV12-3/TRBV12-4,-,TRBJ2-7
CASSDGLGTGGKRRTEAFF,TGTGCCAGCAGTGATGGCCTAGGCACAGGGGGCAAGCGGAGGACTGAAGCTTTCTTT,many,TRBV25-1,TRBD1,TRBJ1-1
CASSPFAGSSSYEQYF,TGTGCCAGCAGCCCGTTCGCGGGCTCGAGCTCCTACGAGCAGTACTTC,-,TRBV7-9,-,TRBJ2-7
CASSLSRGGEQYF,TGTGCCAGCAGCTTGTCGCGGGGAGGGGAGCAGTACTTC,few,TRBV5-6,TRBD2,TRBJ2-7
CASSQAFGSGQPGELFF,TGCGCCAGCAGCCAAGCTTTCGGATCTGGACAGCCTGGGGAGCTGTTTTTT,-,TRBV7-3,-,TRBJ2-2
CASSVETGTNEKLFF,TGTGCCAGCAGCGTCGAAACGGGGACTAATGAAAAACTGTTTTTT,-,TRBV9,-,TRBJ1-4
CSAPMGDRGYTF,TGCAGTGCCCCGATGGGGGATCGGGGCTACACCTTC,-,TRBV20-1,-,TRBJ1-2
CASSFAGYEKLFF,TGTGCCAGCAGCTTTGCGGGGTACGAAAAACTGTTTTTT,many,TRBV7-9,-,TRBJ1-4
CASSLLGQNEKLFF,TGTGCCAGCAGCTTGCTGGGACAGAATGAAAAACTGTTTTTT,many,TRBV7-2,TRBD1,TRBJ1-4
CSVGGDISYEQYF,TGCAGCGTTGGGGGGGACATCTCCTACGAGCAGTACTTC,-,TRBV29-1,-,TRBJ2-7
CASSQSGGYTEAFF,TGTGCCAGCTCACAATCAGGGGGCTACACTGAAGCTTTCTTT,-,TRBV7-2,TRBD1,TRBJ1-1
CASSLERGLTDTQYF,TGCGCCAGCAGCTTGGAGCGGGGGCTCACAGATACGCAGTATTTT,-,TRBV5-1,TRBD2,TRBJ2-3
CASSIGGRNYGYTF,TGTGCCAGTAGTATAGGGGGAAGAAACTATGGCTACACCTTC,many,TRBV19,-,TRBJ1-2
CAISAEISGRRETQYF,TGTGCCATCAGTGCAGAGATATCGGGGAGGCGGGAGACCCAGTACTTC,-,TRBV10-3,-,TRBJ2-5
CASSPNSGPRRETQYF,TGTGCCAGCAGTCCTAACTCCGGGCCAAGGAGGGAGACCCAGTACTTC,-,TRBV6-5,-,TRBJ2-5
CATRDRETPGSCFF,-,-,TRBV24-1,-,TRBJ2-2
CASSRLYQETQYF,TGTGCCAGCAGTCGGTTGTACCAAGAGACCCAGTACTTC,few,TRBV7-2,-,TRBJ2-5
CASSLGTGGPEQYF,TGTGCCAGCAGCTTAGGGACAGGGGGGCCGGAGCAGTACTTC,-,TRBV7-6,TRBD1,TRBJ2-7
CASDSQANQPQHF,TGTGCCAGCGACAGTCAGGCCAATCAGCCCCAGCATTTT,many,TRBV19,-,TRBJ1-5
CASSYGTSGSKVHEQFF,TGTGCCAGCAGTTACGGGACTAGCGGGAGTAAGGTTCATGAGCAGTTCTTC,-,TRBV7-9,TRBD2,TRBJ2-1
CASSLEGQGRYEQYF,TGTGCCAGCAGCTTGGAGGGACAGGGAAGGTACGAGCAGTACTTC,-,TRBV5-5,TRBD1,TRBJ2-7
CSSYGSPGEAFF,TGCAGCAGTTACGGTTCTCCTGGCGAAGCTTTCTTT,-,TRBV29-1,-,TRBJ1-1
CASLSSLLYEQYF,TGTGCCAGCCTCAGTTCCCTACTTTACGAGCAGTACTTC,-,TRBV5-6,-,TRBJ2-7
CSARDRRTGELFF,TGCAGCGCCAGGGACAGACGCACCGGGGAGCTGTTTTTT,few,TRBV29-1,TRBD1,TRBJ2-2
CASSLAAGYNGELFF,TGCGCCAGCAGCTTGGCAGCCGGGTATAACGGGGAGCTGTTTTTT,-,TRBV5-5,-,TRBJ2-2
CASSERKGPNTGELFF,TGTGCCAGCAGCGAAAGGAAGGGGCCGAACACCGGGGAGCTGTTTTTT,-,TRBV9,-,TRBJ2-2
CASSPDSHTEAFF,TGTGCCAGCAGCCCGGACTCGCACACTGAAGCTTTCTTT,-,TRBV9,-,TRBJ1-1
CASSLWGGRQPQHF,TGTGCCAGCAGCTTGTGGGGGGGGCGTCAGCCCCAGCATTTT,few,TRBV5-6,-,TRBJ1-5
CASSPGEGVMNEQYF,TGTGCCAGCAGTCCGGGGGAGGGGGTAATGAACGAGCAGTACTTC,-,TRBV10-3,-,TRBJ2-7
CASSLDRYPGNTIYF,TGTGCCAGCAGCTTGGACAGGTACCCTGGAAACACCATATATTTT,-,TRBV7-2,TRBD1,TRBJ1-3
CASCLSGGHTEAFF,TGCGCCAGCTGTTTGTCAGGGGGTCACACTGAAGCTTTCTTT,few,TRBV4-1,TRBD1,TRBJ1-1
CSVAYTSSYEQYF,TGCAGCGTTGCTTACACGAGTTCCTACGAGCAGTACTTC,many,TRBV29-1,-,TRBJ2-7
CASSLVGRVDEQYF,TGTGCCAGCAGCTTGGTGGGCAGGGTAGACGAGCAGTACTTC,few,TRBV5-6,-,TRBJ2-7
CASSLLGLVVYEQYF,TGTGCCAGCAGCTTACTCGGACTAGTCGTCTACGAGCAGTACTTC,few,TRBV7-2,TRBD2,TRBJ2-7
CAISGTGGDGYTF,TGTGCCATCAGTGGGACAGGGGGTGATGGCTACACCTTC,-,TRBV10-3,TRBD1,TRBJ1-2
CSAHLNLGQYF,TGCAGTGCTCACCTCAACCTAGGGCAGTACTTC,many,TRBV20-1,-,TRBJ2-7
CASSQDRQVFEQYF,TGTGCCAGCAGCCAAGATCGACAGGTATTCGAGCAGTACTTC,few,TRBV9,-,TRBJ2-7
CASSLEKVNSYEQYF,TGTGCCAGCAGCTTGGAGAAGGTGAACTCCTACGAGCAGTACTTC,-,TRBV25-1,-,TRBJ2-7
CSARGTGSGEQYF,TGCAGTGCTAGAGGGACAGGGTCGGGTGAGCAGTACTTC,few,TRBV20-1,TRBD1,TRBJ2-7
CASSMTGNIYEQYF,TGTGCCAGCAGTATGACAGGGAACATCTACGAGCAGTACTTC,few,TRBV7-8,TRBD1,TRBJ2-7
CSARVLAGDYGYTF,TGCAGTGCTAGAGTACTAGCGGGGGACTATGGCTACACCTTC,-,TRBV20-1,-,TRBJ1-2
CASSFGDAEAFF,TGTGCCAGCAGCTTCGGTGACGCTGAAGCTTTCTTT,many,TRBV7-9,-,TRBJ1-1